This T cell receptor (beta chain) came from a study of blood T cell repertoires in COVID-19. Here immunoSEQ multiplex PCR was the method, and the copy in TCRdb shows in-frame clones only, minus some. The table shows 230,000 or so clones, with about 85% occurring only once. The CDR3 is made up of 14 amino acids. The V end was cut by 0 bases, the J end by 3 bases, with 9 bases between. The germline V gene has CDR1 LGHNA and CDR2 YSLEER. Clinical history as reported by participants underpinned cohort assignment. The sequencing input was PBMCs or T cells enriched from blood (not recorded which). The genes are TRBV4-3 and TRBJ2-7; perhaps TRBD2 as D (6 bases). This sequence was found in a woman in her 30s who had recovered from COVID-19. The CDR3 protein is CASSQEGGSYEQYF. The DNA for the CDR3 is TGCGCCAGCAGCCAAGAGGGGGGTAGCTACGAGCAGTACTTC.